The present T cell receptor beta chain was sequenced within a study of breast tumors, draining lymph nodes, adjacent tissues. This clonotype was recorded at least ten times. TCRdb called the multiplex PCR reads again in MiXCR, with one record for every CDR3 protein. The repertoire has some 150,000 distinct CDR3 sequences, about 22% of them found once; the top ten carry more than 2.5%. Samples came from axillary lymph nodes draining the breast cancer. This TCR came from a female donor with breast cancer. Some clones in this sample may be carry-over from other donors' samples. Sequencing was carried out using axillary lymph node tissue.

Here the CDR3 reads CASGLITGVRYEQYF. The CDR3 DNA reads as TGTGCTAGTGGTTTGATAACAGGTGTGCGTTACGAGCAGTACTTC. The rearrangement links TRBV12-5 to TRBJ2-7, with a tentative D call TRBD1 (5 bases). Germline values: CDR1 LGHNT, CDR2 FRNRAP. The V end was cut by 2 bases, the J end by 4 bases, with 15 bases between. The CDR3 runs 15 residues.